This T cell receptor (beta chain) was profiled in a study of regulatory T cells in long-lasting Graves disease. This clonotype was seen more than once but under ten times. The CDR3 has 13 amino acids. Trimming stripped 6 bases from V and 5 bases from J, with 16 bases between. Germline CDR1 is SQVTM and CDR2 is ANQGSEA. iRepertoire HTBI primers and Arm-PCR of CDR3 regions built TCR beta libraries. MiXCR was run by TCRdb on the multiplex PCR reads, yielding one entry per CDR3 protein. This table has roughly 560,000 distinct CDR3 sequences, 15% to 20% appearing once. Time point meaning: newly diagnosed GD, antithyroid drugs for less than 3 months. TCR sequences were obtained from RNA taken from PBMCs. By American Thyroid Association guidelines, Graves' disease was diagnosed in the cohort. The data also belong to a second study, concerning T cells in Graves' hyperthyroidism and ophthalmopathy. From that paper: A set of HTBI primers served as the primers for a first-round RT-PCR of the TCR CDR3.

The chain carries TRBV29-1 and TRBJ1-1; maybe TRBD1 (5 bases). The TCR was taken from a woman aged 35-60 years with Graves disease. The sequenced sample was peripheral blood mononuclear cells (PBMCs), obtained at new diagnosis, from a patient treated with antithyroid drugs. This CDR3 reads CSVYQGLGTEAFF. In nucleotides, the CDR3 is TGCAGCGTGTACCAGGGTTTGGGGACTGAAGCTTTCTTT. Together with reference TRBV29-1 and TRBJ1-1, the CDR3 gives the full variable domain: SAVISQKPSRDICQRGTSLTIQCQVDSQVTMMFWYRQQPGQSLTLIATANQGSEATYESGFVIDKFPISRPNLTFSTLTVSNMSPEDSSIYLCSVYQGLGTEAFFGQGTRLTVV.